The source of this T cell receptor (beta chain) is a study of OX40 agonist ivuxolimab in advanced cancers. Study overall: One patient with hepatocellular carcinoma and two with cutaneous melanoma, three in all, had partial responses. Study-level points and caveats: Expanded clones belonging to CD8+ T cells outnumbered, on average, those of CD4+.

As regards this clone: Its antigen is as yet unknown.

From germline, CDR1 is LNHDA and CDR2 SQIVND (reference sequence). V dropped 1 base and J dropped 4; count of bases not matched to a gene: 4. This CDR3 spans 15 amino acids. Sequenced by immunoSEQ multiplex PCR; TCRdb stores in-frame clones only, minus some. The sample has 95,000 to 150,000 clones, under 95% seen once; the top ten hold 0.7% to 0.85%. The material sequenced was CD4+ or CD8+ T cells sorted from blood, taken in a trial of the OX40 agonist ivuxolimab. The chain employs TRBV19 and TRBJ2-1, with 7 bases fitting TRBD1. The receptor comes from an adult with an advanced solid tumor such as melanoma, head and neck, liver or kidney cancer. CDR3 DNA sequence: TGTGCCAGTAGTATAGTAGGGGGCTTTTACAATGAGCAGTTCTTC. The encoded protein is CASSIVGGFYNEQFF.